The 28 T cell receptor beta chains listed next were all sequenced from one sample in a study of cytomegalovirus exposure and HLA in healthy donors. The primer mix had 60 Vbeta and 13 Jbeta primers. Some clones are missing from TCRdb's copy, which holds only in-frame ones; the method was immunoSEQ multiplex PCR. The profile shows some 120,000 clones, approximately 80% of them singletons. Sequencing input: PBMCs. The receptors were sampled from a man in his fifties in good health and CMV-seronegative.

This chain uses TRBV5-1 with TRBJ2-3; D might be TRBD2 (6 bases). Looked up from germline, CDR1 is SGHRS and CDR2 is YFSETQ. V lost 3 bases, J lost 5 bases, and 19 bases lay in between. The CDR3 consists of 16 residues. CDR3 amino acids: CASSSSSAPGEDTQYF. CDR3 DNA sequence: TGCGCCAGCAGCTCCTCTAGCGCCCCAGGAGAAGATACGCAGTATTTT.

The chain is built from TRBV6-1 and TRBJ1-5; 10 bases match TRBD1. V was clipped by 7 bases and J by 10 bases; unmatched bases: 13. The length of the CDR3 is 15 residues. Germline CDR1 MNHNS, CDR2 SASEGT. CDR3 in DNA: TGTGCCAGCACCCTGGCCGGGACAGGGGTTTATCCCCAGCATTTT. It is translated as CASTLAGTGVYPQHF.

The V and J genes are TRBV7-9 and TRBJ1-4; no definite D call. Germline V lookup: CDR1 SEHNR, CDR2 FQNEAQ (reference sequence). V was cut by 1 base and J by 5 bases, with 14 bases left in between. The CDR3 covers 16 residues. The CDR3 coding sequence is TGTGCCAGCAGCTTAGGGGCGACGGCTTTAAATGAAAAACTGTTTTTT. Translating gives CASSLGATALNEKLFF.

The CDR3 here is CASSGQAMNTGELFF. CDR3 coding DNA: TGTGCCAGCAGTGGACAGGCGATGAACACCGGGGAGCTGTTTTTT. The gene calls are TRBV6-5 and TRBJ2-2; 7 positions match TRBD1. J was trimmed by 1 base and V by 5 bases; bases with no gene match: 4. The length of the CDR3 is 15 residues. Germline CDR1 and CDR2: MNHEY and SVGAGI.

The chain couples TRBV7-9 to TRBJ1-6, with 7 bases identical to TRBD1. This CDR3 region has 14 residues. Germline V CDR1 and CDR2: SEHNR, FQNEAQ (reference sequence). Trimming took 4 bases from V and 5 from J; bases not matched to a gene: 2. CDR3 coding DNA: TGTGCCAGCAGCTCGGGACAGAATAATTCACCCCTCCACTTT. It specifies CASSSGQNNSPLHF.

A note on this clone: Compared with germline, one end of the junction differs, possibly owing to a read error. V gene TRBV6-6 combines with J gene TRBJ2-3; D might be TRBD2 (6 bases). The CDR3 length is 14 residues. Germline CDR1 is MNHNY and CDR2 is SVGAGI (reference sequence). The CDR3 nucleotides read TGTGCCGGCAGGGCGGGGCCCGGCACAGATACGCAGTATTTT. It translates to CAGRAGPGTDTQYF.

This clone has just a few counts. This sequence joins TRBV9 and TRBJ2-1; 9 bases align to TRBD2. Germline V gene sequence: CDR1 SGDLS, CDR2 YYNGEE. Germline trimming cut 1 base from V and 5 bases from J; bases unmatched to any gene: 10. The CDR3 covers 17 residues. The CDR3 protein is CASSVRGQRGDDNEQFF. DNA of the CDR3: TGTGCCAGCAGCGTAAGAGGCCAGCGGGGGGACGACAATGAGCAGTTCTTC. Full variable domain (rest looked up from reference TRBV9 and TRBJ2-1): DSGVTQTPKHLITATGQRVTLRCSPRSGDLSVYWYQQSLDQGLQFLIQYYNGEERAKGNILERFSAQQFPDLHSELNLSSLELGDSALYFCASSVRGQRGDDNEQFFGPGTRLTVL.

The chain couples TRBV25-1 to TRBJ2-1; TRBD2 matches at 11 bases. There are 12 residues in the CDR3. Per germline, CDR1 MGHDK and CDR2 SYGVNS. V shed 6 bases, J shed 12 bases, and the junction held 4 bases outside the gene matches. CDR3 in amino acids: CASRVAGGPQFF. The CDR3 DNA reads TGTGCCAGCAGGGTAGCGGGGGGGCCGCAGTTCTTC.

This chain connects TRBV7-2 to TRBJ2-7; D gene unclear. Germline CDR1 reads SGHTA; CDR2 reads FQGNSA. This CDR3 comprises 14 residues. V lost 1 base to trimming and J lost 1 base, with 8 bases between them. CDR3: CASSLDILSYEQYF. CDR3 bases: TGTGCCAGCAGCTTAGATATACTATCCTACGAGCAGTACTTC.

The chain combines TRBV28 with TRBJ1-2; D is ambiguous. The germline CDR1 and CDR2 sequences are MDHEN and SYDVKM. The V end lost 3 bases, the J end lost 6 bases, and 5 bases lay between the germline ends. The CDR3 spans 11 residues. CDR3 bases: TGTGCCAGCAGTTTTCCTCATGGCTACACCTTC. This sequence encodes CASSFPHGYTF.

This rearrangement joins TRBV6-1 to TRBJ1-1; D perhaps matches TRBD1 (6 bases). V lost 6 bases, J lost 3 bases, and 11 bases lay in between. Germline V gene sequence: CDR1 MNHNS, CDR2 SASEGT. This CDR3 has 13 amino acids. CDR3 residues: CASRLDRYTEAFF. DNA of the CDR3: TGTGCCAGCAGATTGGACAGATACACTGAAGCTTTCTTT.

The chain links TRBV6-5 to TRBJ1-2, with D possibly matching TRBD1 (5 bases). The germline V gene encodes CDR1 MNHEY and CDR2 SVGAGI. The length of the CDR3 is 13 residues. Trimming removed 8 bases at V and 8 bases at J, with 18 bases between. This chain's CDR3 is CASRGGSLGGYTF. In nucleotides, the CDR3 is TGTGCCAGCCGGGGGGGGTCTTTAGGGGGCTACACCTTC.

V and J are TRBV21-1 and TRBJ2-2; the D segment call TRBD1 is taken from the table without a DNA check. TRBV21-1 is an annotated pseudogene. The CDR3 is made up of 19 amino acids. The CDR3 DNA reads as TGTGCCAGCAGCAAAGGTAAGGCAGACAACAGGGGGAACACCGGGGAGCTGTTTTTT. The encoded protein is CASSKGKADNRGNTGELFF.

This rearrangement joins TRBV29-1 to TRBJ1-1, with D maybe TRBD1 (5 bases). V lost 7 bases and J 2 bases, leaving 17 bases between the germline ends. The CDR3 is 14 amino acids. Germline assignment: CDR1 SQVTM and CDR2 ANQGSEA. The CDR3 spells CSADTGPRNTEAFF. In DNA, the CDR3 is TGCAGCGCTGACACAGGCCCGAGAAACACTGAAGCTTTCTTT.

J is TRBJ1-1 and V is TRBV5-8, with TRBD1 identical over 8 bases. Per the germline V gene, CDR1 is SGHTS and CDR2 is YDEGEE. The CDR3 runs to 14 residues. V shed 1 base and J 5 bases; nucleotides not matched to a gene: 4. The chain's CDR3 is CASSLTGGGTEAFF. The CDR3 nucleotides read TGTGCCAGCAGCTTGACAGGGGGAGGGACTGAAGCTTTCTTT.

The J gene is TRBJ1-2, the V gene TRBV4-2, with D unclear. CDR3 length equals 15 residues. The ends were cut back, 1 base at V and 3 bases at J, with 12 bases in the middle. Germline V lookup: CDR1 LGHNA, CDR2 YNFKEQ. The CDR3 region is CASSQVVQSHYGYTF. The CDR3 bases are TGTGCCAGCAGCCAAGTGGTGCAGTCTCACTATGGCTACACCTTC.

This clone was picked up one time. The chain has TRBV7-2 and TRBJ1-6; TRBD1 aligns across 8 bases. V gave up 0 bases and J gave up 9 bases; unmatched junction bases: 7. From germline, CDR1 is SGHTA and CDR2 FQGNSA. The CDR3 is 16 amino acids. DNA of the CDR3: TGTGCCAGCAGCTTAGCCGGACAGGGTGTTTCTTCACCCCTCCACTTT. Translated: CASSLAGQGVSSPLHF.

The chain joins TRBV7-6 to TRBJ2-5; 7 nucleotides match TRBD1. Trimming took 2 bases from V and 4 from J; bases not matched to a gene: 4. The CDR3 contains 14 residues. The germline gives CDR1 SGHVS, CDR2 FNYEAQ. CDR3 sequence (DNA): TGTGCCAGCAGCTTAAGGGGACAGTCAGAGACCCAGTACTTC. It is translated as CASSLRGQSETQYF.

The chain couples TRBV5-6 to TRBJ2-1; tentatively, D is TRBD2 (7 bases). V lost 0 bases to trimming and J lost 5 bases, with 9 bases between them. The CDR3 loop spans 14 amino acids. Germline CDR1 is SGHDT and CDR2 is YYEEEE. CDR3 in DNA: TGTGCCAGCAGCTTGGGCGGGGGCCACAATGAGCAGTTCTTC. The encoded protein is CASSLGGGHNEQFF.

The J gene is TRBJ1-6, the V gene TRBV11-2; D gene uncertain. This CDR3 is 13 amino acids long. The germline V gene has CDR1 SGHAT and CDR2 FQNNGV. Trimming took 5 bases from V and 5 from J, leaving 7 bases between them. Written as DNA, the CDR3 is TGTGCCAGCAGCATACACAATAATTCACCCCTCCACTTT. This encodes CASSIHNNSPLHF.

The chain combines TRBV9 with TRBJ1-2, with TRBD1 matching over 7 bases. The germline V gene encodes CDR1 SGDLS and CDR2 YYNGEE. The CDR3 contains 13 residues. V lost 0 bases to trimming and J lost 7 bases; unmatched junction nucleotides: 3. The CDR3 nucleotides are TGTGCCAGCAGCGTAGAGGCAGGGGGTGGCTACACCTTC. Amino acids: CASSVEAGGGYTF. The whole variable domain, remainder taken from reference TRBV9 and TRBJ1-2, is DSGVTQTPKHLITATGQRVTLRCSPRSGDLSVYWYQQSLDQGLQFLIQYYNGEERAKGNILERFSAQQFPDLHSELNLSSLELGDSALYFCASSVEAGGGYTFGSGTRLTVV.

The chain employs TRBV30 and TRBJ1-3, with D unresolved. With 2 bases removed from V and 1 base from J, the gap between germline ends came to 15 bases. This CDR3 spans 16 amino acids. From germline, CDR1 is GTSNPN and CDR2 SVGIG (reference sequence). The CDR3 DNA reads as TGTGCCTGGAGTTTATTGGACTTAGGATCTGGAAACACCATATATTTT. This codes for CAWSLLDLGSGNTIYF.

The V gene is TRBV30, the J gene TRBJ2-1, with 7 bases that match TRBD1. V shed 5 bases, J shed 4 bases, and the junction held 8 bases outside the gene matches. The germline gives CDR1 GTSNPN, CDR2 SVGIG (reference sequence). The CDR3 sequence is 14 residues long. As DNA, the CDR3 is TGTGCCTGGGCCGGACAGGAGAATTACAATGAGCAGTTCTTC. This sequence encodes CAWAGQENYNEQFF. Looking up the rest from reference TRBV30 and TRBJ2-1 gives the full variable domain: SQTIHQWPATLVQPVGSPLSLECTVEGTSNPNLYWYRQAAGRGLQLLFYSVGIGQISSEVPQNLSASRPQDRQFILSSKKLLLSDSGFYLCAWAGQENYNEQFFGPGTRLTVL.

The V and J genes are TRBV7-8 and TRBJ1-4; D not resolved. Between the trimmed V and J ends, which lost 3 bases and 2 bases, there was a span of 7 bases. In germline, CDR1 is SGHVS, CDR2 FQNEAQ. The CDR3 totals 14 residues. The CDR3 reads CASSFGSTNEKLFF. The CDR3, as DNA: TGTGCCAGCAGCTTTGGGAGCACTAATGAAAAACTGTTTTTT.

The table lists this clone with a count of one. The chain has TRBV19 and TRBJ2-5; TRBD2 might be the D (6 bases). The length of the CDR3 is 14 residues. Germline V gives CDR1 LNHDA, CDR2 SQIVND (reference sequence). The V gene lost 3 bases and the J gene lost 3 bases, with 11 bases spanning the gap. The CDR3 region has the DNA TGTGCCAGTAGTATTGGAGGGGTGGAAGAGACCCAGTACTTC. It yields the protein CASSIGGVEETQYF.

This clone was seen only a few times. The chain is built from TRBV11-2 and TRBJ2-7, with D unresolved. Germline CDR1 is SGHAT and CDR2 is FQNNGV. CDR3 size: 14 residues. Deletions cut 8 bases from V and 3 bases from J, with 17 bases between. The CDR3 bases are TGTGCCAGCGCCGGAGACTTCCGCCGCTACGAGCAGTACTTC. Translation: CASAGDFRRYEQYF.

The J gene is TRBJ1-6, the V gene TRBV7-8, with D possibly being TRBD1 (5 bases). Germline CDR1 reads SGHVS; CDR2 reads FQNEAQ. Trimming stripped 5 bases from V and 14 bases from J, with 16 bases between. The CDR3 totals 13 residues. CDR3 sequence: CASSTRQFFALHF. Here the CDR3 DNA reads TGTGCCAGCAGCACCCGACAGTTTTTCGCCCTCCACTTT.

The chain carries TRBV6-5 and TRBJ2-3; D is possibly TRBD1 (6 bases). Germline assignment: CDR1 MNHEY and CDR2 SVGAGI. V was clipped by 6 bases and J by 2 bases, with 9 bases between them. This CDR3 region has 13 residues. The CDR3 sequence: CASRWTATDTQYF. In DNA, the CDR3 is TGTGCCAGCAGATGGACAGCCACAGATACGCAGTATTTT.